What follows are 16 T cell receptor beta chains derived from one specimen sequenced in a study of blood T cell repertoires in COVID-19 (dated by TCRdb to 2018 to 2021). Library method: the immunoSEQ multiplex PCR assay. TCRdb mirrors the immuneACCESS table, restricted to in-frame sequences. Some clones are absent from its copies; in checked studies, under half trace to an unresolved V gene, and the reason for the others is unknown. The sample table lists some 150,000 clones, 70% to 85% of them with a count of one. Under 9.5% of the sample belongs to the ten largest clones. The material sequenced was PBMCs or T cells enriched from blood (not recorded which). These receptors were collected from a man between 50 and 59 years old who had recovered from COVID-19.

The chain joins TRBV27 to TRBJ1-2; 9 nucleotides agree with TRBD1. The J segment lost 4 bases and the V segment lost 3 bases, leaving 6 bases of the junction unmatched. Germline lookup yields CDR1 MNHEY and CDR2 SMNVEV (reference sequence). This CDR3 region has 15 residues. This CDR3 reads CASSFTGGGGYGYTF. DNA of the CDR3: TGTGCCAGCAGTTTTACAGGGGGCGGTGGCTATGGCTACACCTTC.

This clone was seen only a few times. The chain carries TRBV3-1 (or the pseudogene TRBV3-2) and TRBJ1-1; weak D call: TRBD1 (5 bases). The germline V and J ends were trimmed by 2 bases and 1 base, with 8 bases remaining between them. From germline, CDR1 is LGHDT and CDR2 YNNKEL (reference sequence). The length of the CDR3 is 14 residues. The CDR3 nucleotides read TGTGCCAGCAGCCAATTCGACAGGAACACTGAAGCTTTCTTT. Residues: CASSQFDRNTEAFF.

The genes are TRBV6-2 or TRBV6-3 and TRBJ1-2; no clear D. Germline V gives CDR1 MNHEY, CDR2 SVGEGT. V gave up 0 bases and J gave up 6 bases, with 20 bases separating them. This CDR3 is built from 17 residues. The CDR3 reads CASSYSHGGQAQNGYTF. In DNA, the CDR3 is TGTGCCAGCAGTTACTCGCACGGAGGTCAGGCCCAAAATGGCTACACCTTC.

V is TRBV7-9 and J is TRBJ1-5; TRBD1 is a possible D gene (5 bases). CDR3 length: 17 amino acids. The V gene lost 4 bases and the J gene lost 9 bases, with 25 bases spanning the gap. The germline CDR1 and CDR2 sequences are SEHNR and FQNEAQ (reference sequence). In DNA, the CDR3 is TGTGCCAGCAGCTCCCCTGGGGGGGACGGCCAGGCAACGCCCCAGCATTTT. Amino acid sequence: CASSSPGGDGQATPQHF.

This clone appeared a single time. CDR3 sequence reads: CASQTGDEKLFF. CDR3 sequence (DNA): TGTGCCAGCCAGACAGGGGATGAAAAACTGTTTTTT. This chain joins TRBV28 and TRBJ1-4; 8 nucleotides match TRBD1. The V and J ends lost 8 bases and 6 bases, in that order; junction bases with no gene match: 2. Looked up from germline, CDR1 is MDHEN and CDR2 is SYDVKM. The CDR3 covers 12 residues.

J is TRBJ1-1 and V is TRBV5-1; 7 positions match TRBD1. The CDR3 spans 14 residues. V shed 0 bases, J shed 6 bases, and the junction held 5 bases outside the gene matches. Germline values: CDR1 SGHRS, CDR2 YFSETQ. In DNA, the CDR3 is TGCGCCAGCAGCTTGGATACAGGGGTAGCTGAAGCTTTCTTT. Encoded protein: CASSLDTGVAEAFF.

This clone was observed a single time. The gene calls are TRBV27 and TRBJ2-1; D unclear. The CDR3 has 13 amino acids. Deletions cut 6 bases from V and 2 bases from J, with 8 bases between. CDR1 is MNHEY and CDR2 is SMNVEV in the germline V gene (reference sequence). The CDR3 DNA reads TGTGCCAGCAGCCAGGCCCCCTACAATGAGCAGTTCTTC. Translating gives CASSQAPYNEQFF.

Details on this clone: One end of the junction does not line up with germline, which may come from a read error. The chain links TRBV7-3 to TRBJ1-2; unclear D gene. This CDR3 has 15 amino acids. Germline V lookup: CDR1 SGHTA, CDR2 FQGTGA. The CDR3 DNA follows: TGTGCCAGCACCTTAACCCGAATCCAGAACTATGGCTACACCTTC. It encodes CASTLTRIQNYGYTF.

The CDR3 DNA is TGCACCAGCAATCCTAGCGGGGCACGCACAGATACGCAGTATTTT. Translation: CTSNPSGARTDTQYF. The V and J genes are TRBV1 and TRBJ2-3; the DNA was not used to check the table's D call, TRBD2. TRBV1 is designated a pseudogene. This CDR3 has 15 residues.

The V gene is TRBV7-9, the J gene TRBJ1-1; D may be TRBD1 (5 bases). This CDR3 spans 14 amino acids. Trimming removed 8 bases from V and 1 base from J, with 14 bases in between. The germline V gene has CDR1 SEHNR and CDR2 FQNEAQ (reference sequence). CDR3 loop: CASVQRRGNTEAFF. CDR3 coding DNA: TGTGCCAGCGTCCAAAGAAGGGGGAACACTGAAGCTTTCTTT.

The chain joins TRBV5-8 to TRBJ2-7, with D possibly being TRBD1 (7 bases). The CDR3 sequence is 14 residues long. With 6 bases removed from V and 0 bases from J, the gap between germline ends came to 13 bases. Germline V gives CDR1 SGHTS, CDR2 YDEGEE. The CDR3 nucleotides are TGTGCCAGCATCAGACAGGGAGGCTCCTACGAGCAGTACTTC. Protein sequence: CASIRQGGSYEQYF.

The chain has TRBV6-2 or TRBV6-3 and TRBJ2-1; 9 positions match TRBD1. The trim removed 1 base at V and 5 bases at J, leaving 3 bases unmatched. CDR3 size: 15 residues. Germline assignment: CDR1 MNHEY and CDR2 SVGEGT. CDR3 in amino acids: CASSYWDRADNEQFF. Written as DNA, the CDR3 is TGTGCCAGCAGTTACTGGGACAGGGCAGACAATGAGCAGTTCTTC.

The genes are TRBV9 and TRBJ2-3, with TRBD2 matching 8 bases. The CDR3 has 16 residues. Germline trimming cut 0 bases from V and 2 bases from J; bases unmatched to any gene: 5. Germline CDR1 is SGDLS and CDR2 is YYNGEE. The CDR3: CASSVVPGGDTDTQYF. As DNA, the CDR3 is TGTGCCAGCAGCGTAGTCCCGGGGGGGGACACAGATACGCAGTATTTT.

V usage is TRBV7-2 and J usage is TRBJ2-1; D may be TRBD2 (6 bases). V lost 0 bases and J 7 bases, leaving 10 bases between the germline ends. The CDR3 is made up of 14 amino acids. Germline V lookup: CDR1 SGHTA, CDR2 FQGNSA. CDR3 sequence (DNA): TGTGCCAGCAGCTTAGCGGCGGGAATTAATGAGCAGTTCTTC. It specifies CASSLAAGINEQFF.

The genes are TRBV30 and TRBJ2-3; 10 bases line up with TRBD2. CDR3 length equals 14 residues. Germline V gene data show CDR1 as GTSNPN and CDR2 as SVGIG (reference sequence). V shed 6 bases, J shed 4 bases, and the junction held 7 bases outside the gene matches. The CDR3 sequence: CACLSGGRADTQYF. CDR3 coding DNA: TGTGCCTGTCTTAGCGGGGGGAGGGCAGATACGCAGTATTTT.

The genes are TRBV5-4 and TRBJ2-5; 11 nucleotides match TRBD2. The CDR3 totals 15 residues. Germline trimming cut 7 bases from V and 5 bases from J; bases unmatched to any gene: 10. The germline CDR1 and CDR2 sequences are SGHNT and YYREEE (reference sequence). The CDR3 coding sequence is TGTGCCAGCGGGGTTAGCGGGGGGGCCGGGGAGACCCAGTACTTC. Its protein is CASGVSGGAGETQYF.